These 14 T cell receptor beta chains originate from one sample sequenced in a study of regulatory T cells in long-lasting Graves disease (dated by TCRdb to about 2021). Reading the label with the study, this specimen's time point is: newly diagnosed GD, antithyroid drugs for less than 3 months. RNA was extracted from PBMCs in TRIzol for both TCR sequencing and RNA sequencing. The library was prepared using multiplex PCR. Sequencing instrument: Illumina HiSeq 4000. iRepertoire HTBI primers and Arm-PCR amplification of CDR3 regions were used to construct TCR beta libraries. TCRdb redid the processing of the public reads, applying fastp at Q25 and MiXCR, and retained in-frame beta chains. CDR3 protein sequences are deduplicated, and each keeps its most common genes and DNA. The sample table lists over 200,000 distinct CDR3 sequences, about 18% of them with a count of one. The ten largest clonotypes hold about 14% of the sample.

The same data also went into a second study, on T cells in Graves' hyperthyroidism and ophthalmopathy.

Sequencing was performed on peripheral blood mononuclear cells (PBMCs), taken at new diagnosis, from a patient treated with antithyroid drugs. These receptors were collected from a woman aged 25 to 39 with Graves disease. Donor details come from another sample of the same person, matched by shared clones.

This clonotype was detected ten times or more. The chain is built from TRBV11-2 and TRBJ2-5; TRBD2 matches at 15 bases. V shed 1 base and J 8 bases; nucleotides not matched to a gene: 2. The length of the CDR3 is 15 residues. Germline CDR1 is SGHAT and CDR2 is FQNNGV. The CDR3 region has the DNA TGTGCCAGCAGCTTAGGGACTAGCGGGGGGGCAACCCAGTACTTC. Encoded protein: CASSLGTSGGATQYF.

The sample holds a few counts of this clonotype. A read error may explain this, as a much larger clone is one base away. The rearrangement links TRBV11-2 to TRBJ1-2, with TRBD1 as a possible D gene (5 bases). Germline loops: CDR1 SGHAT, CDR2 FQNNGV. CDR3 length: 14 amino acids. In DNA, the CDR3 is TGTGCCAGCAGCCCCCAGTGGGGGAACTATGGCTACGCCTTC. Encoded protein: CASSPQWGNYGYAF.

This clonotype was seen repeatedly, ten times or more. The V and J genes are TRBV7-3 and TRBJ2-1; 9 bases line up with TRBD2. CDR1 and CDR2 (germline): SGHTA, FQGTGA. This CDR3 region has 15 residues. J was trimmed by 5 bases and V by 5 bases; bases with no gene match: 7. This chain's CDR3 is CASSPILAGDNEQFF. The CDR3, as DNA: TGTGCCAGCAGCCCGATATTAGCGGGGGACAATGAGCAGTTCTTC.

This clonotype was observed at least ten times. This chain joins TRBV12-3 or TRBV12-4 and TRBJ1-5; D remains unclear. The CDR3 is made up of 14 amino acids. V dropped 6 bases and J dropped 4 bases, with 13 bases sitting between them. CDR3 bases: TGTGCCAGCAGCCCCAGTCTTGGGAATCAGCCCCAGCATTTT. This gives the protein CASSPSLGNQPQHF.

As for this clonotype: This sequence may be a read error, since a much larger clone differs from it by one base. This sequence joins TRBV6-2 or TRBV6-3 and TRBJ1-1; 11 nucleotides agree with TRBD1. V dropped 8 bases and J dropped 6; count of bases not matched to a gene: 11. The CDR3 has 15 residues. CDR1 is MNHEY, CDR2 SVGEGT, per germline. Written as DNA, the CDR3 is TGTGCCAGCTTTCCCCTGGGACAGGGGGGCGCTGAAGCTTTCTTT. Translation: CASFPLGQGGAEAFF.

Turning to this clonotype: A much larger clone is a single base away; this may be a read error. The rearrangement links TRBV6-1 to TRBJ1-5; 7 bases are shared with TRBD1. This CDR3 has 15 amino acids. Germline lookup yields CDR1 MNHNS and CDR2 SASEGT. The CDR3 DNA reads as TGTGTCAGCAGCCCGGCCCAGGGGGGAAACCAGCCCCAGCATTTT. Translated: CVSSPAQGGNQPQHF.

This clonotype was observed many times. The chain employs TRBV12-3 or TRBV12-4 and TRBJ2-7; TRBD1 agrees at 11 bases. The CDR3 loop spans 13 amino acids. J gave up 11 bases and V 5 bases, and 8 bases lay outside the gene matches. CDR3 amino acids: CASSQDRGLVEYF. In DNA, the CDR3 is TGTGCCAGCAGTCAGGACAGGGGGCTGGTAGAGTACTTC.

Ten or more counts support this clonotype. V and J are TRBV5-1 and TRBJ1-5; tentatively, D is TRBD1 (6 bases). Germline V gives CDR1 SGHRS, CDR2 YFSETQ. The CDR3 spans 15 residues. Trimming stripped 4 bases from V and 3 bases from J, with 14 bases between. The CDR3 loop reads CASSPGGGLNQPQHF. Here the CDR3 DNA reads TGCGCCAGCAGCCCGGGCGGGGGCCTCAATCAGCCCCAGCATTTT.

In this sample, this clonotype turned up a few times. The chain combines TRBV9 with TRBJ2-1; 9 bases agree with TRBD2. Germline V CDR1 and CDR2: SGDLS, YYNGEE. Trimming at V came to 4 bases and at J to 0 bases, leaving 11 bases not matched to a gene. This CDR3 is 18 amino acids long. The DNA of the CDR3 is TGTGCCAGCAGCCCCCGGGGGGCGGGGGGGCCCTCCTACAATGAGCAGTTCTTC. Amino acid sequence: CASSPRGAGGPSYNEQFF.

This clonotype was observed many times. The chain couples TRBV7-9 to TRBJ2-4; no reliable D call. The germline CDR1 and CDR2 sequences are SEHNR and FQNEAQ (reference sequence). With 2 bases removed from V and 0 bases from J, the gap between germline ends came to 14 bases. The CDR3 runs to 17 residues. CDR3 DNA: TGTGCCAGCAGCTTAACGACTCCTTCCCAAGCCAAAAACATTCAGTACTTC. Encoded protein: CASSLTTPSQAKNIQYF.

The CDR3 region is CASSDDQGSNQPQHF. CDR3 coding DNA: TGTGCCAGCAGTGACGATCAGGGTAGCAATCAGCCCCAGCATTTT. The chain links TRBV2 to TRBJ1-5; D is possibly TRBD1 (5 bases). The germline V and J ends were trimmed by 3 bases and 0 bases, with 9 bases remaining between them. CDR3 length: 15 residues. Germline CDR1 SNHLY, CDR2 FYNNEI.

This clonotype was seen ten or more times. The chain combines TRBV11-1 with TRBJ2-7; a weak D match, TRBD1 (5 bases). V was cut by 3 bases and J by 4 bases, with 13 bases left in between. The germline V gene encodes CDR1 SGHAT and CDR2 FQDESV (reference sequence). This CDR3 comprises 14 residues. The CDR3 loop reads CASSFRQGRYEQYF. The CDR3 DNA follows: TGTGCCAGCAGCTTCCGGCAGGGTCGATACGAGCAGTACTTC. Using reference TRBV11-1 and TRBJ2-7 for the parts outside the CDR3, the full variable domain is EAEVAQSPRYKITEKSQAVAFWCDPISGHATLYWYRQILGQGPELLVQFQDESVVDDSQLPKDRFSAERLKGVDSTLKIQPAELGDSAMYLCASSFRQGRYEQYFGPGTRLTVT.

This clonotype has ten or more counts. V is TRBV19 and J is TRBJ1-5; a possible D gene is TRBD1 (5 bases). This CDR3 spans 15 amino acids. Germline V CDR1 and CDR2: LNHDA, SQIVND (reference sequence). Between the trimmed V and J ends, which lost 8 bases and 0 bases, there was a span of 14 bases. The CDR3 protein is CASLTDSYSNQPQHF. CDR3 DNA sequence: TGTGCCAGTTTAACCGACAGTTATAGCAATCAGCCCCAGCATTTT.

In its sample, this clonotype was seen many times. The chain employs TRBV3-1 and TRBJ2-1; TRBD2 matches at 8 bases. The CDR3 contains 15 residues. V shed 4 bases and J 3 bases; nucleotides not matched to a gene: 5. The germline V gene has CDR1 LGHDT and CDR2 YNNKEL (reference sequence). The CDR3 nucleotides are TGTGCCAGCAGCCCCCGCGGGGGGTACTACAATGAGCAGTTCTTC. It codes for CASSPRGGYYNEQFF.